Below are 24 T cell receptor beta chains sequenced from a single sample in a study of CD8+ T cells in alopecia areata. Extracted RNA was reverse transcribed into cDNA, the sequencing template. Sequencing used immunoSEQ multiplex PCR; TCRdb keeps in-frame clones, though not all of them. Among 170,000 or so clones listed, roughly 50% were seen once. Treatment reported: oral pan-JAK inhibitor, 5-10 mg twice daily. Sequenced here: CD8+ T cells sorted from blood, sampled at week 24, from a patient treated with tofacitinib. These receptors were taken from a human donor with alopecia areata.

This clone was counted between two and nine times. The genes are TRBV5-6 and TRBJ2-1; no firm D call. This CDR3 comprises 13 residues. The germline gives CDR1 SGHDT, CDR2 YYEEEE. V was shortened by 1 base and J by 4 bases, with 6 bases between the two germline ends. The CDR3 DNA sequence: TGTGCCAGCAGCTTGTGGGGATACAATGAGCAGTTCTTC. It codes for CASSLWGYNEQFF.

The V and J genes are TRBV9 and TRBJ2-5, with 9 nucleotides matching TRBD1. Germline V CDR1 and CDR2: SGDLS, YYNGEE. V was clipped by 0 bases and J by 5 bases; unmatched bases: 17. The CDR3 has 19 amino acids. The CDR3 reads CASSVGLRDRVNEVETQYF. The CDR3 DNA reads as TGTGCCAGCAGCGTAGGGCTCCGGGACAGGGTTAATGAGGTGGAGACCCAGTACTTC.

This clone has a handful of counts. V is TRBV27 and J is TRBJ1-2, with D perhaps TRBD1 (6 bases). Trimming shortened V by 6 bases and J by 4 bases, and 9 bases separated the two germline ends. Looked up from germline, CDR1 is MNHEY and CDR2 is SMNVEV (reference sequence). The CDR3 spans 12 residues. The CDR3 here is CASRQGSYGYTF. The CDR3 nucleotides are TGTGCCAGCAGGCAGGGGAGCTATGGCTACACCTTC.

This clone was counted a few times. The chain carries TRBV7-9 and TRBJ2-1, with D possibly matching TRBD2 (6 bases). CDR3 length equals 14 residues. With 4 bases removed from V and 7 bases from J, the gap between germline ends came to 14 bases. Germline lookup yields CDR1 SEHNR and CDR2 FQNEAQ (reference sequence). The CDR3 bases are TGTGCCAGCAGCTCCCCCGGGACTCCGAATGAGCAGTTCTTC. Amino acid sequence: CASSSPGTPNEQFF.

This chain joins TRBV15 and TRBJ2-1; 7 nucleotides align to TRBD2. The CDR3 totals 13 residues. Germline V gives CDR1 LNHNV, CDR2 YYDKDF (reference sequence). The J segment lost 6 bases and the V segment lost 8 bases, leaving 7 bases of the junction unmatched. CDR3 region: CATSGGRGNEQFF. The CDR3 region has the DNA TGTGCCACCTCGGGGGGACGGGGCAATGAGCAGTTCTTC.

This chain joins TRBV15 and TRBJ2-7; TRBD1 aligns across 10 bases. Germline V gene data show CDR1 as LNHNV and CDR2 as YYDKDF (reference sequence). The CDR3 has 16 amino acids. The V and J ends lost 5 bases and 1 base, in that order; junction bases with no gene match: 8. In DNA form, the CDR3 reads TGTGCCACCAGCCGGGACAGGGGTAGATGGTCCTACGAGCAGTACTTC. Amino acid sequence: CATSRDRGRWSYEQYF.

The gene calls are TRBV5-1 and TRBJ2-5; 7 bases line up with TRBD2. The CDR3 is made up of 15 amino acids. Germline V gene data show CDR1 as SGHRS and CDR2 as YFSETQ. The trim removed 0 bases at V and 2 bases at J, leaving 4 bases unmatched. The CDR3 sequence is CASSLEIGGQETQYF. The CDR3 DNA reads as TGCGCCAGCAGCTTGGAAATCGGGGGGCAAGAGACCCAGTACTTC.

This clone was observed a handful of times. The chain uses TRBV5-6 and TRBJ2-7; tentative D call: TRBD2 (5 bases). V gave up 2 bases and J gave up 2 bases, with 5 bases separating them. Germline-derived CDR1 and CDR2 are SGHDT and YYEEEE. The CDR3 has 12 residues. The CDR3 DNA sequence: TGTGCCAGCAGCTTCGGGGCCTACGAGCAGTACTTC. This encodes CASSFGAYEQYF.

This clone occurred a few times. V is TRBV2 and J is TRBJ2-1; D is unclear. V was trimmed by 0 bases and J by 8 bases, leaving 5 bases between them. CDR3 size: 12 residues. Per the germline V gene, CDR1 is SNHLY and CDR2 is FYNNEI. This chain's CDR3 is CASSEAPHEQFF. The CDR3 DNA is TGTGCCAGCAGTGAAGCGCCCCATGAGCAGTTCTTC.

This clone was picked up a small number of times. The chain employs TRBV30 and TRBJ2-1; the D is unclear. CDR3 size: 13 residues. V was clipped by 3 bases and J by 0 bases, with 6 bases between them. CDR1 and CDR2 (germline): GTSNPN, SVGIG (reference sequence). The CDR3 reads CAWSSSSYNEQFF. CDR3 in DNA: TGTGCCTGGAGCTCGAGCTCCTACAATGAGCAGTTCTTC. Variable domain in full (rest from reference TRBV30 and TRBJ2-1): SQTIHQWPATLVQPVGSPLSLECTVEGTSNPNLYWYRQAAGRGLQLLFYSVGIGQISSEVPQNLSASRPQDRQFILSSKKLLLSDSGFYLCAWSSSSYNEQFFGPGTRLTVL.

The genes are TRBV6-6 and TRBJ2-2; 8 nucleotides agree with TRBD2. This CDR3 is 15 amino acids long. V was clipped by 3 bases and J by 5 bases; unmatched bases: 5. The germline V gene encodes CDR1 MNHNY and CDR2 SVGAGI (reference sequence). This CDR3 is CASSYSGGPTGELFF. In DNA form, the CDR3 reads TGTGCCAGCAGTTATTCGGGGGGGCCGACCGGGGAGCTGTTTTTT.

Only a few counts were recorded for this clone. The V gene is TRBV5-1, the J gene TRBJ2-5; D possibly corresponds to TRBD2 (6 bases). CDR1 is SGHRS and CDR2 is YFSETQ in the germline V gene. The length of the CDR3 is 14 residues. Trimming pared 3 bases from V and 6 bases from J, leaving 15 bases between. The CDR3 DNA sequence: TGCGCCAGCAGCTCAGGAGGGGTTGGGAAGACCCAGTACTTC. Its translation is CASSSGGVGKTQYF.

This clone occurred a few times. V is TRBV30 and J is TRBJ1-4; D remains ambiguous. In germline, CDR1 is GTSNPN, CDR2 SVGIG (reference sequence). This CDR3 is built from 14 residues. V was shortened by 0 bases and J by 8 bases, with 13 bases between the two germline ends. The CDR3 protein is CAWSVFRSGEKLFF. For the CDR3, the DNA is TGTGCCTGGAGTGTATTCCGTTCGGGGGAAAAACTGTTTTTT.

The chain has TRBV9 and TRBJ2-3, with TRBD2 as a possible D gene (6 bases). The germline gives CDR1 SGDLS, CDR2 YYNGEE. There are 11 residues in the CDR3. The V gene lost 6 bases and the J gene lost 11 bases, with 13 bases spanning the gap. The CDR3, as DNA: TGTGCCAGCACGGCCGGGGGTATGCAGTATTTT. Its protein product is CASTAGGMQYF.

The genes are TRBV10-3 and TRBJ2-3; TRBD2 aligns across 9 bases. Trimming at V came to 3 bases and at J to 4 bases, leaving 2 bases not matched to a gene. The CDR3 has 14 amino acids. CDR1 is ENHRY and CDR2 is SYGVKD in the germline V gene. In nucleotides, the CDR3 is TGTGCCATCAGTGATGCGGGGGGGGCAGATACGCAGTATTTT. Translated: CAISDAGGADTQYF.

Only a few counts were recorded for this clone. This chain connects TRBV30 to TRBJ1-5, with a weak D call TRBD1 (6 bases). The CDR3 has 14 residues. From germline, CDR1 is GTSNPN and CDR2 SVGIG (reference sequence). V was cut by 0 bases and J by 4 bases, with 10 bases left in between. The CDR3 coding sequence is TGTGCCTGGAGTGTGTTAGGGGGGAATCAGCCCCAGCATTTT. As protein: CAWSVLGGNQPQHF.

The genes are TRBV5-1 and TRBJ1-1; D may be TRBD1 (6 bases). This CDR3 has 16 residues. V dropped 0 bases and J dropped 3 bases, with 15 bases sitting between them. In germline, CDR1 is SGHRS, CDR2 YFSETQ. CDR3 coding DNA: TGCGCCAGCAGCTTGGTTTGGGGGGCCCGCGACACTGAAGCTTTCTTT. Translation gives CASSLVWGARDTEAFF.

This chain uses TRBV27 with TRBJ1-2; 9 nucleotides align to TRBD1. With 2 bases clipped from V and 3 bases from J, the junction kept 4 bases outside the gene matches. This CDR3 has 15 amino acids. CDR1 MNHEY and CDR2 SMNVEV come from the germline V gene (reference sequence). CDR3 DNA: TGTGCCAGCAGTTTAGTGACAGGGGGGGACTATGGCTACACCTTC. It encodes CASSLVTGGDYGYTF.

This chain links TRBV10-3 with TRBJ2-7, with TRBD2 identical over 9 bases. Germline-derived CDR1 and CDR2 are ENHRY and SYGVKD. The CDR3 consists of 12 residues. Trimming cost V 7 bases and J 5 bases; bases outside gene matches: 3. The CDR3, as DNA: TGTGCCATCATGGCTAGCGGGGACGAGCAGTACTTC. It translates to CAIMASGDEQYF.

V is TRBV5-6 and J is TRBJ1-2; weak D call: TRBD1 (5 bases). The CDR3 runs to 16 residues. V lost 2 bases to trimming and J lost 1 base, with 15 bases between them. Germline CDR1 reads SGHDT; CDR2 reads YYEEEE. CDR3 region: CASSFGGTPNNYGYTF. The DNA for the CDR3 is TGTGCCAGCAGCTTTGGGGGTACCCCTAATAACTATGGCTACACCTTC.

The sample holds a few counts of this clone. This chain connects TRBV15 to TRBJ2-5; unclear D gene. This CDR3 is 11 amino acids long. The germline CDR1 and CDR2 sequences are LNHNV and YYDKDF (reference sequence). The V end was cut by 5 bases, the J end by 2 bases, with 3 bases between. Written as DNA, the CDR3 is TGTGCCACCAGCGCTCAAGAGACCCAGTACTTC. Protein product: CATSAQETQYF.

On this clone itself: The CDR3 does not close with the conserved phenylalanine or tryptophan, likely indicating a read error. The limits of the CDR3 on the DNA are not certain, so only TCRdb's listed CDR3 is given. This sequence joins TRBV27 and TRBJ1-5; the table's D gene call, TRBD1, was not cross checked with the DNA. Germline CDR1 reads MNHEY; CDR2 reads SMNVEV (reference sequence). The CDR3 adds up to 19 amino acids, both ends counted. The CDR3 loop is CASRPGQQTAAISPAIYFV.

CDR3 coding DNA: TGTGCCAGCAGCCCCCCAAAGAAGCTGAGCTCTGGAAACACCATATATTTT. Translating it yields CASSPPKKLSSGNTIYF. The gene calls are TRBV7-9 and TRBJ1-3; D is undetermined. The CDR3 consists of 17 residues. CDR1 and CDR2 from the germline V gene are SEHNR and FQNEAQ (reference sequence). The V end was cut by 5 bases, the J end by 0 bases, with 17 bases between.

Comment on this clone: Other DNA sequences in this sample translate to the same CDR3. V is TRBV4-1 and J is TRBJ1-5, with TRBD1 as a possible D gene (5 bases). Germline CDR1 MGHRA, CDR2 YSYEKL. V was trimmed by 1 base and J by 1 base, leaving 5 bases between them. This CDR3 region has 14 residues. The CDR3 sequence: CASSQGDSNQPQHF. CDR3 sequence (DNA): TGCGCCAGCAGCCAAGGGGACAGCAATCAGCCCCAGCATTTT.